The 14 T cell receptor beta chains below all came from one sample that was sequenced in a study of shared clonotypes between healthy human individuals. TCRdb's copy holds only in-frame clones and misses some; the assay was immunoSEQ multiplex PCR. Altogether 2 million or so clones are present, over 85% being singletons, with the ten largest covering 0.13%. The specimen sequenced was naive CD4+ T cells sorted from blood. Subset here: CD45RA+ positively selected. The source is a man younger than 35 in good health.

This chain uses TRBV21-1 with TRBJ2-7; the table names TRBD1, a call not compared with the DNA. TRBV21-1 counts as a pseudogene. The CDR3 spans 16 residues. Written as DNA, the CDR3 is TGTGCCAGCAGCAACCCATTGGGGGACAGCCTTTACGAGCAGTACTTC. Its protein is CASSNPLGDSLYEQYF.

This CDR3 reads CAWEQGLAGFHEQFF. The CDR3 nucleotides are TGTGCCTGGGAGCAGGGACTAGCGGGTTTCCATGAGCAGTTCTTC. This sequence joins TRBV30 and TRBJ2-1; 12 bases fit TRBD2. Losses at the gene ends were 5 bases for V and 8 bases for J; bases not matched to a gene: 10. The CDR3 extends over 15 amino acids. CDR1 and CDR2 from the germline V gene are GTSNPN and SVGIG (reference sequence).

The chain couples TRBV5-1 to TRBJ2-1, with a tentative D call TRBD2 (6 bases). In germline, CDR1 is SGHRS, CDR2 YFSETQ. Between the trimmed V and J ends, which lost 6 bases and 6 bases, there was a span of 16 bases. The CDR3 length is 14 residues. CDR3 sequence reads: CASIVSPGGNEQFF. The CDR3 DNA follows: TGCGCCAGCATCGTAAGTCCCGGGGGCAATGAGCAGTTCTTC.

This clone was found once. The rearrangement uses TRBV19 and TRBJ2-2; D unresolved. This CDR3 is built from 14 residues. With 5 bases removed from V and 6 bases from J, the gap between germline ends came to 13 bases. Looked up from germline, CDR1 is LNHDA and CDR2 is SQIVND (reference sequence). CDR3 protein: CASSPSSTAGELFF. The DNA for the CDR3 is TGTGCCAGTAGTCCGTCCTCGACTGCCGGGGAGCTGTTTTTT.

This clone was detected once. The rearrangement links TRBV7-9 to TRBJ2-7; D perhaps matches TRBD2 (6 bases). This CDR3 has 14 residues. V was trimmed by 5 bases and J by 3 bases, leaving 14 bases between them. The germline V gene encodes CDR1 SEHNR and CDR2 FQNEAQ (reference sequence). The CDR3 is CASSRSGTLYEQYF. The CDR3 nucleotides read TGTGCCAGCAGCCGGTCGGGGACTCTCTACGAGCAGTACTTC.

The rearrangement links TRBV27 to TRBJ2-7; TRBD2 aligns across 8 bases. V trimming: 4 bases; J trimming: 2 bases; junction bases outside the gene matches: 7. Germline CDR1 MNHEY, CDR2 SMNVEV (reference sequence). CDR3 length: 15 residues. CDR3 residues: CASSSTSGYPYEQYF. The CDR3 DNA reads as TGTGCCAGCAGTTCTACTAGCGGTTATCCCTACGAGCAGTACTTC.

The J gene is TRBJ2-5, the V gene TRBV10-3; 11 nucleotides line up with TRBD2. The DNA matches TRBJ2-7 better at its end, which makes the J call doubtful. This CDR3 has 16 residues. The germline gives CDR1 ENHRY, CDR2 SYGVKD. CDR3 DNA: TGTGCCATCAGCCCTGGGACTAGCGGCATCTCCTACGAGCAGTACTTC. Translating gives CAISPGTSGISYEQYF.

This sequence joins TRBV5-6 and TRBJ2-7; D is undetermined. CDR1 SGHDT and CDR2 YYEEEE come from the germline V gene. Trimming took off 3 bases at V and 4 bases at J, with 11 bases between the two ends. This CDR3 is 13 amino acids long. The CDR3 here is CASSSLTTYEQYF. The CDR3 nucleotides read TGTGCCAGCAGCTCCCTGACCACGTACGAGCAGTACTTC.

V is TRBV10-2 and J is TRBJ2-2, with D unresolved. The CDR3 covers 14 residues. Trimming cost V 4 bases and J 7 bases, with 13 bases left between them. Germline-derived CDR1 and CDR2 are WSHSY and SAAADI. Here the CDR3 DNA reads TGCGCCAGCAGTGCCGCCGGGTGGGGCGGGGAGCTGTTTTTT. This gives the protein CASSAAGWGGELFF.

With respect to this clone: In the same sample, other DNA sequences code for this CDR3. The chain combines TRBV11-2 with TRBJ1-1; D remains unclear. V was trimmed by 3 bases and J by 2 bases, leaving 7 bases between them. The CDR3 contains 13 residues. Germline V CDR1 and CDR2: SGHAT, FQNNGV. CDR3 bases: TGTGCCAGCAGCTTGGGCCCTAACACTGAAGCTTTCTTT. Residues: CASSLGPNTEAFF.

The chain uses TRBV6-1 and TRBJ2-2; 10 bases fit TRBD1. CDR3 length: 16 residues. Unmatched junction bases numbered 6, after V lost 3 bases and J lost 5 bases. Germline assignment: CDR1 MNHNS and CDR2 SASEGT. The CDR3 sequence is CASSERTGGSTGELFF. The CDR3 region has the DNA TGTGCCAGCAGTGAGAGGACAGGGGGTAGTACCGGGGAGCTGTTTTTT.

The chain joins TRBV6-6 to TRBJ1-2; D is possibly TRBD1 (6 bases). The V end was cut by 8 bases, the J end by 1 base, with 11 bases between. The germline V gene encodes CDR1 MNHNY and CDR2 SVGAGI (reference sequence). The CDR3 runs to 13 residues. CDR3 sequence (DNA): TGTGCCAGCGTACAGGGCAATAACTATGGCTACACCTTC. Translated: CASVQGNNYGYTF.

This rearrangement joins TRBV5-6 to TRBJ1-5, with 7 bases that match TRBD1. Per germline, CDR1 SGHDT and CDR2 YYEEEE. The CDR3 contains 14 residues. J was trimmed by 4 bases and V by 2 bases; bases with no gene match: 3. CDR3 sequence: CASSFAGGNQPQHF. Here the CDR3 DNA reads TGTGCCAGCAGCTTTGCAGGGGGGAATCAGCCCCAGCATTTT.

This chain links TRBV30 with TRBJ1-4; 8 bases match TRBD1. The ends lost 4 bases at V and 2 bases at J; junction bases unmatched: 3. CDR1 and CDR2 (germline): GTSNPN, SVGIG (reference sequence). This CDR3 comprises 14 residues. CDR3 region: CAWTGGETNEKLFF. The DNA for the CDR3 is TGTGCCTGGACAGGGGGCGAGACTAATGAAAAACTGTTTTTT.